The 14 T cell receptor beta chains in this list originate from one sample, sequenced in a study of cytomegalovirus exposure and HLA in healthy donors (dated by TCRdb to between 2016 and 2019). The library was built by means of the immunoSEQ multiplex PCR assay. For the multiplex PCR, a mixture combining 60 forward primers for TCR Vbeta segments and 13 reverse primers for TCR Jbeta segments was used. TCRdb holds this immuneACCESS table with in-frame rearrangements only. Some clones are missing; in checked studies, unresolved V genes explain under half, and the rest has no known cause. In all, the sample holds 110,000 or so clones, and roughly 70% of those were seen once. The biggest ten clones account for around 7.7% of the sample. Sequencing was done on a sample of PBMCs. These receptors were collected from a man aged 40-49 years in good health and CMV-seronegative.

The table lists this clone with a few counts. The chain combines TRBV15 with TRBJ2-1; 12 bases map to TRBD2. V gave up 3 bases and J gave up 4 bases; unmatched junction bases: 4. Germline V CDR1 and CDR2: LNHNV, YYDKDF (reference sequence). The CDR3 sequence is 16 residues long. This chain's CDR3 is CATSSPLAGGYNEQFF. The CDR3 region has the DNA TGTGCCACCAGCAGCCCACTAGCGGGGGGTTACAATGAGCAGTTCTTC.

V gene TRBV7-3 combines with J gene TRBJ1-6; 7 bases agree with TRBD1. Losses at the gene ends were 2 bases for V and 8 bases for J; bases not matched to a gene: 3. Germline V CDR1 and CDR2: SGHTA, FQGTGA. The CDR3 runs 14 residues. CDR3 sequence (DNA): TGTGCCAGCAGCTTAGAGACAGGGTATTCACCCCTCCACTTT. Residues: CASSLETGYSPLHF. Together with reference TRBV7-3 and TRBJ1-6, the CDR3 gives the full variable domain: GAGVSQTPSNKVTEKGKYVELRCDPISGHTALYWYRQSLGQGPEFLIYFQGTGAADDSGLPNDRFFAVRPEGSVSTLKIQRTERGDSAVYLCASSLETGYSPLHFGNGTRLTVT.

This clone was found a few times. The chain recombines TRBV4-2 with TRBJ1-2; the D gene is possibly TRBD1 (5 bases). Germline V gives CDR1 LGHNA, CDR2 YNFKEQ. Between the trimmed V and J ends, which lost 1 base and 2 bases, there was a span of 11 bases. This CDR3 has 15 residues. The CDR3 here is CASSQGTRPNYGYTF. As DNA, the CDR3 is TGTGCCAGCAGCCAAGGGACAAGACCAAACTATGGCTACACCTTC.

This clone was counted only a few times. J is TRBJ2-7 and V is TRBV27; maybe TRBD1 (6 bases). V was pared by 3 bases and J by 3 bases, with 6 bases between. The length of the CDR3 is 12 residues. Germline CDR1 is MNHEY and CDR2 is SMNVEV (reference sequence). CDR3 sequence: CASSLDSYEQYF. DNA of the CDR3: TGTGCCAGCAGTTTGGACAGCTACGAGCAGTACTTC.

The chain employs TRBV4-1 and TRBJ2-7; D uncertain. The CDR3 totals 14 residues. CDR1 is MGHRA, CDR2 YSYEKL, per germline. V was cut by 0 bases and J by 2 bases, with 8 bases left in between. The CDR3 spells CASSQDATPYEQYF. CDR3 bases: TGCGCCAGCAGCCAAGACGCTACCCCCTACGAGCAGTACTTC.

This rearrangement joins TRBV13 to TRBJ1-6, with a possible D match to TRBD1 (6 bases). Trimming took 0 bases from V and 6 from J, leaving 6 bases between them. The CDR3 length is 14 residues. The germline V gene has CDR1 PRHDT and CDR2 FYEKMQ (reference sequence). CDR3 sequence: CASSLGQGNSPLHF. Here the CDR3 DNA reads TGTGCCAGCAGCTTAGGACAGGGTAATTCACCCCTCCACTTT.

The table lists this clone with a few counts. V is TRBV27 and J is TRBJ2-7; D might be TRBD2 (6 bases). CDR1 is MNHEY, CDR2 SMNVEV, per germline (reference sequence). V was pared by 8 bases and J by 7 bases, with 21 bases between. The CDR3 is 14 residues long. The CDR3 is CASGSPGEAVEQYF. The CDR3 DNA reads as TGTGCCAGCGGATCCCCGGGGGAGGCCGTAGAGCAGTACTTC.

The chain has TRBV7-2 and TRBJ1-6; TRBD1 might be the D (5 bases). V lost 1 base, J lost 7 bases, and 11 bases lay in between. This CDR3 has 15 amino acids. CDR1 and CDR2 (germline): SGHTA, FQGNSA. The CDR3 sequence is CASSLVPGLNSPLHF. In nucleotides, the CDR3 is TGTGCCAGCAGCTTAGTCCCAGGGTTGAATTCACCCCTCCACTTT.

The CDR3: CASEEVASGGYEQYF. The CDR3, as DNA: TGTGCCAGTGAAGAAGTTGCCAGCGGGGGCTACGAGCAGTACTTC. This sequence joins TRBV6-1 and TRBJ2-7; 8 bases match TRBD2. V lost 9 bases and J lost 3; bases outside the gene matches: 13. There are 15 residues in the CDR3. CDR1 and CDR2 (germline): MNHNS, SASEGT.

V is TRBV5-6 and J is TRBJ2-5; 11 nucleotides align to TRBD2. The CDR3 is made up of 16 amino acids. CDR1 and CDR2 (germline): SGHDT, YYEEEE. V was clipped by 4 bases and J by 5 bases; unmatched bases: 10. CDR3 amino acids: CASSREGSGGVETQYF. In DNA, the CDR3 is TGTGCCAGCAGCAGGGAGGGTAGCGGGGGGGTCGAGACCCAGTACTTC.

J is TRBJ1-6 and V is TRBV4-1; 8 bases are shared with TRBD1. The CDR3 contains 16 residues. Germline CDR1 and CDR2: MGHRA and YSYEKL. Trimming took 2 bases from V and 7 from J; bases not matched to a gene: 7. CDR3 coding DNA: TGCGCCAGCAGCCAACCCCGGGACAGGCGGAATTCACCCCTCCACTTT. It encodes CASSQPRDRRNSPLHF.

This chain links TRBV7-3 with TRBJ2-3; weak D call: TRBD1 (5 bases). This CDR3 has 13 amino acids. The V gene's germline CDR1 is SGHTA and CDR2 FQGTGA. V lost 5 bases to trimming and J lost 5 bases, with 11 bases between them. CDR3 loop: CASSPGFLDTQYF. The CDR3 nucleotides are TGTGCCAGCAGCCCAGGGTTCTTAGATACGCAGTATTTT.

CDR3 DNA: TGTGCCAGCAGCTTGGGAGGACAGGGAATCGGAAACACCATATATTTT. This gives the protein CASSLGGQGIGNTIYF. The rearrangement joins TRBV5-4 to TRBJ1-3; 8 bases fit TRBD1. The V gene end was trimmed by 0 bases and the J gene end by 4 bases; junction bases not matched to a gene: 6. Germline lookup yields CDR1 SGHNT and CDR2 YYREEE (reference sequence). The CDR3 runs 16 residues.

The rearrangement uses TRBV6-6 and TRBJ1-3; possibly TRBD1 for D (5 bases). Germline V gives CDR1 MNHNY, CDR2 SVGAGI (reference sequence). The CDR3 has 14 amino acids. Trimming removed 6 bases at V and 1 base at J, with 10 bases between. This CDR3 is CASRLDSSGNTIYF. Here the CDR3 DNA reads TGTGCCAGCAGACTTGACAGTTCTGGAAACACCATATATTTT.